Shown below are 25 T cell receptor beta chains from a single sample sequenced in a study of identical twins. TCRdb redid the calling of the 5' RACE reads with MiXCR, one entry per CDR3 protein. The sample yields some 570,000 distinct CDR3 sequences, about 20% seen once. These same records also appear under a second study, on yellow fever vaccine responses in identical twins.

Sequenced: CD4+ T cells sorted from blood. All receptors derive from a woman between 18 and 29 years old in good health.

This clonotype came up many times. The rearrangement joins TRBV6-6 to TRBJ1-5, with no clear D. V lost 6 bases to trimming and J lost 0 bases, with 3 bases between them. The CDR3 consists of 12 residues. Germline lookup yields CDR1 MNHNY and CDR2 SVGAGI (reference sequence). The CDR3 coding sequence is TGTGCCAGCAGGTATAGCAATCAGCCCCAGCATTTT. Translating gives CASRYSNQPQHF.

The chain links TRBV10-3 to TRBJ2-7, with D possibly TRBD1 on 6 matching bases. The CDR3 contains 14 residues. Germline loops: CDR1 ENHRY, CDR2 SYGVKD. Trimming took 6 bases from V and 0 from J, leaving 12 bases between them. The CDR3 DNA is TGTGCCATCAGGCAGGGGATCAGCTCCTACGAGCAGTACGTC. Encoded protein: CAIRQGISSYEQYV.

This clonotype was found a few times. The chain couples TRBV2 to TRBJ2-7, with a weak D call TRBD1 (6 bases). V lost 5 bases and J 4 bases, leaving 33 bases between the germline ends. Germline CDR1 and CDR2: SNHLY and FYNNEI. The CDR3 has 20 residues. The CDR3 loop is CASSWSGDFLVPISTYEQYV. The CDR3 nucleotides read TGTGCCAGCAGTTGGTCAGGGGATTTTTTAGTTCCGATTTCTACGTACGAGCAGTACGTC.

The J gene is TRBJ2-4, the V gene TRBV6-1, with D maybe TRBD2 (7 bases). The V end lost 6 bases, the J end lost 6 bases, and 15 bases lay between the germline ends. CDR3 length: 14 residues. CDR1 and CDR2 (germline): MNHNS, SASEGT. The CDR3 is CASRGGGAGNIQYF. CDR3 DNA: TGTGCCAGCAGGGGAGGGGGGGCCGGAAACATTCAGTACTTC.

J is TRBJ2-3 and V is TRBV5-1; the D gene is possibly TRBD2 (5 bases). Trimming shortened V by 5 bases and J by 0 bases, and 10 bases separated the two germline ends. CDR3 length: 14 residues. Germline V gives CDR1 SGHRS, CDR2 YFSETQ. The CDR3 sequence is CASSGSPSTDTQYF. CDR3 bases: TGCGCCAGCAGTGGGAGCCCTAGCACAGATACGCAGTATTTT.

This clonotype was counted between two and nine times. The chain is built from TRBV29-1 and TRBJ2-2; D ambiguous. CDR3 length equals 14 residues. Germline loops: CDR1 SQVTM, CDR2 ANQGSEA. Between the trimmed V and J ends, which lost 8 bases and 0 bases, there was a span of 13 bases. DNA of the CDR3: TGCAGCCCCGGACCCGTGACGAACACCGGGGAGCTGTTTTTT. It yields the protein CSPGPVTNTGELFF.

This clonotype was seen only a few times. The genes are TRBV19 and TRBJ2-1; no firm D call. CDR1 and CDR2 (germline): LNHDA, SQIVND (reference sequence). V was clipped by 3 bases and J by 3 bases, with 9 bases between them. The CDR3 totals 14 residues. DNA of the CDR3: TGTGCCAGTAGTATGGCGCCAATCTACAATGAGCAGTTCTTC. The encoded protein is CASSMAPIYNEQFF.

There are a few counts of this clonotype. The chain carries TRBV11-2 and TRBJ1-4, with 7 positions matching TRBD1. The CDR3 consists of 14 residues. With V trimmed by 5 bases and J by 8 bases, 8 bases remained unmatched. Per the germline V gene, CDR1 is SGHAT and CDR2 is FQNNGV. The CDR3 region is CASSLDRVNEKLFF. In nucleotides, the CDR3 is TGTGCCAGCAGCCTCGACAGGGTAAACGAAAAACTGTTTTTT. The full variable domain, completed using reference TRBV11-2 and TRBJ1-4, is EAGVAQSPRYKIIEKRQSVAFWCNPISGHATLYWYQQILGQGPKLLIQFQNNGVVDDSQLPKDRFSAERLKGVDSTLKIQPAKLEDSAVYLCASSLDRVNEKLFFGSGTQLSVL.

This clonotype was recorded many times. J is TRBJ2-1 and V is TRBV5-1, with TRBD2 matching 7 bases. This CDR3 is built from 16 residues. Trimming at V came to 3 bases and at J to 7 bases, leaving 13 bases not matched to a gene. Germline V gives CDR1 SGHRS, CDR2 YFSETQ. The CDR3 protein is CASSSKTSNGVNEQFF. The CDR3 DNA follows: TGCGCCAGCAGCTCAAAGACTAGCAATGGAGTAAATGAGCAGTTCTTC.

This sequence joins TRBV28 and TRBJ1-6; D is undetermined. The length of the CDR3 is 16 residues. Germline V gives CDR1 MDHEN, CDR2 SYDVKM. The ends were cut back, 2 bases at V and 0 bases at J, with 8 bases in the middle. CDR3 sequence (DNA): TGTGCCAGCAGTTTAGGAGTTAACTCCTATAATTCACCCCTCCACTTT. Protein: CASSLGVNSYNSPLHF.

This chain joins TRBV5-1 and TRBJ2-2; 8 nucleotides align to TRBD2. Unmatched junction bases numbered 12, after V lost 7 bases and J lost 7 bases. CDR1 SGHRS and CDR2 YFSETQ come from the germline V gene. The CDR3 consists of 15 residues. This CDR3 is CASSERAGVVGELFF. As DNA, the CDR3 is TGCGCCAGCTCGGAGCGAGCGGGAGTGGTCGGGGAGCTGTTTTTT.

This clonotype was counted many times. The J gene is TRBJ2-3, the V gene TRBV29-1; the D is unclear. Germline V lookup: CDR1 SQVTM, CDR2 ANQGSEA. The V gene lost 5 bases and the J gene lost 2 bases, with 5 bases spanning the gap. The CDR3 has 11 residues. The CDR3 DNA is TGCAGCGTTCGGGTCACAGATACGCAGTATTTT. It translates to CSVRVTDTQYF.

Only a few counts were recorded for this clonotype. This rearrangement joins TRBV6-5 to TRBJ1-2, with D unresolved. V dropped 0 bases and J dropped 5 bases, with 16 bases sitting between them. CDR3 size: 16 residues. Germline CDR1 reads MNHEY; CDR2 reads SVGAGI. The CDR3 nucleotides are TGTGCCAGCAGTTACTCCGGCATCTCCTTAAATTATGGCTACACCTTC. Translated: CASSYSGISLNYGYTF.

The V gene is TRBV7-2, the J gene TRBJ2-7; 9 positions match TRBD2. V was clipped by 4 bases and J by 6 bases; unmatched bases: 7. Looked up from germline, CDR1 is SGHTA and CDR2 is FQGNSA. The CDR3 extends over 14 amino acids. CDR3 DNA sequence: TGTGCCAGCAGCTCACTTAGCGGGAGCTTCGAGCAGTACTTC. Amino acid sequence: CASSSLSGSFEQYF. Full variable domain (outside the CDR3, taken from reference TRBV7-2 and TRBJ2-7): GAGVSQSPSNKVTEKGKDVELRCDPISGHTALYWYRQSLGQGLEFLIYFQGNSAPDKSGLPSDRFSAERTGGSVSTLTIQRTQQEDSAVYLCASSSLSGSFEQYFGPGTRLTVT.

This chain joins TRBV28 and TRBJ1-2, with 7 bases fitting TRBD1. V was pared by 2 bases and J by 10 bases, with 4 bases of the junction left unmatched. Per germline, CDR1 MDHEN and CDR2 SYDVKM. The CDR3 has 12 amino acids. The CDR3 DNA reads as TGTGCCAGCAGTTTAAGGACAGGCCTCTACACCTTC. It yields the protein CASSLRTGLYTF.

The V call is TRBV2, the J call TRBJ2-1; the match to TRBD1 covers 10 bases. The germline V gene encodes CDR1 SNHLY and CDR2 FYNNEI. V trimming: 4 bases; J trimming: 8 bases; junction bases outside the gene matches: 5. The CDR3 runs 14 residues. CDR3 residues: CASSGQGAKDEQFF. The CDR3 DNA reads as TGTGCCAGCAGTGGACAGGGGGCGAAAGATGAGCAGTTCTTC.

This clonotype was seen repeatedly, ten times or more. The CDR3 coding sequence is TGCGCCAGCAGCTCCTATCCGGGACTAGCGGGAGGGAATGAGCAGTTCTTC. Its translation: CASSSYPGLAGGNEQFF. V gene TRBV5-1 combines with J gene TRBJ2-1; 16 bases line up with TRBD2. The CDR3 length is 17 residues. In germline, CDR1 is SGHRS, CDR2 YFSETQ. V was clipped by 3 bases and J by 7 bases; unmatched bases: 7.

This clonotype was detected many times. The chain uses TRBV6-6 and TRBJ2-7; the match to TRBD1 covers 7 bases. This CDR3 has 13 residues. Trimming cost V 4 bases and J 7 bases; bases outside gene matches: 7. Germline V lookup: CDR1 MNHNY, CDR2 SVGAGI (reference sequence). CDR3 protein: CASSSRGLREQYF. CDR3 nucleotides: TGTGCCAGCAGTTCGAGGGGGCTGAGGGAGCAGTACTTC.

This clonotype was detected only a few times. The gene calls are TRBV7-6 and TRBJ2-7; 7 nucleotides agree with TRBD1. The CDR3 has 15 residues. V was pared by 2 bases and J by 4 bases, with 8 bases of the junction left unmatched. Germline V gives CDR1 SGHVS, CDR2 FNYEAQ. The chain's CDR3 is CASSLSGQAGYEQYF. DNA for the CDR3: TGTGCCAGCAGCTTATCAGGACAGGCCGGGTACGAGCAGTACTTC.

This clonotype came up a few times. CDR3 nucleotides: TGTGCCAGCAGGGCCTCTAGCGGGAGTAGGGAGACCCAGTACTTC. Its translation is CASRASSGSRETQYF. The chain is built from TRBV12-3 or TRBV12-4 and TRBJ2-5; 10 bases map to TRBD2. J lost 5 bases, V lost 6 bases, and 9 bases had no gene match. This CDR3 comprises 15 residues.

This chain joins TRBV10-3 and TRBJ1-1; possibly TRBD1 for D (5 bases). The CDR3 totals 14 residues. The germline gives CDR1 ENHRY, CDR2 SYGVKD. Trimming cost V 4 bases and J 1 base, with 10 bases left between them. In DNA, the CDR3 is TGTGCCATCAGTGCTCGAGGGGAGAACACTGAAGCTTTCTTT. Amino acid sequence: CAISARGENTEAFF.

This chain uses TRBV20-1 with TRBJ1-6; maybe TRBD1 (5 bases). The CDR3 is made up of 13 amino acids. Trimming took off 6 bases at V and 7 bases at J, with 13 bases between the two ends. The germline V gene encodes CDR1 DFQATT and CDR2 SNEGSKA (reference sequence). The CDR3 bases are TGCAGTGCCGCCGGGACGGGGAATTCACCCCTCCACTTT. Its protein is CSAAGTGNSPLHF.

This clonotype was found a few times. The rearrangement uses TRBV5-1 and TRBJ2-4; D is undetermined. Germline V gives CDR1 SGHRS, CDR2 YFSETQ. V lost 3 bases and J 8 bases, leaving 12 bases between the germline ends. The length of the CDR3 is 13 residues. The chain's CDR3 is CASSSAQDDIQYF. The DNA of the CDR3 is TGCGCCAGCAGCTCAGCTCAGGATGACATTCAGTACTTC. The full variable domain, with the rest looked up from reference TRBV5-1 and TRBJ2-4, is KAGVTQTPRYLIKTRGQQVTLSCSPISGHRSVSWYQQTPGQGLQFLFEYFSETQRNKGNFPGRFSGRQFSNSRSEMNVSTLELGDSALYLCASSSAQDDIQYFGAGTRLSVL.

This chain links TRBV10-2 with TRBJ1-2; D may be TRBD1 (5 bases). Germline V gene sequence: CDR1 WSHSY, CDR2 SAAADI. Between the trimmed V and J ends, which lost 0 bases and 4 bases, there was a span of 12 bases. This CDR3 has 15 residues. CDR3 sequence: CASSESIDRPYGYTF. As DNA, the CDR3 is TGCGCCAGCAGTGAGTCGATCGACAGACCCTATGGCTACACCTTC.

The CDR3 reads CAGASGRGDEQFF. The CDR3 coding sequence is TGTGCCGGGGCGAGCGGGAGAGGGGATGAGCAGTTCTTC. The V call is TRBV10-3, the J call TRBJ2-1, with TRBD2 matching over 8 bases. Germline values: CDR1 ENHRY, CDR2 SYGVKD. This CDR3 has 13 residues. V was clipped by 11 bases and J by 8 bases; unmatched bases: 11.